This T cell receptor (beta chain) was profiled in a study of blood T cell repertoires in COVID-19. Across the whole study: Sites in the United States, Italy and Spain provided acute and convalescent COVID-19 samples. T cells, B-cell-depleted T cells, or PBMCs provided the cDNA or gDNA that served as material.

Across 20 to 25 US areas, participants ranged in age from about 18 to 90 years. Clinical history as reported by participants underpinned cohort assignment. This table comes from immunoSEQ multiplex PCR, and its TCRdb copy is limited to in-frame clones, with some not included. This repertoire shows about 180,000 clones, approximately 88% found once; its top ten account for 9%. Trimming removed 4 bases from V and 4 bases from J; junction bases left unmatched: 8. In germline, CDR1 is SGHRS, CDR2 YFSETQ. The CDR3 consists of 17 residues. The chain combines TRBV5-1 with TRBJ2-3, with 14 nucleotides matching TRBD2. The source of this sequence is a woman aged 18-35 years who had recovered from COVID-19. Sequenced: PBMCs or T cells enriched from blood (not recorded which). CDR3: CASSPGTSGSVADTQYF. The DNA for the CDR3 is TGCGCCAGCAGCCCCGGGACTAGCGGGAGTGTTGCAGATACGCAGTATTTT.